This entry describes one T cell receptor (beta chain). Profiled with immunoSEQ multiplex PCR; TCRdb holds only in-frame clones, not every one. The table has around 160,000 clones, roughly four fifths seen once. These data belong to a study of cytotoxic CD8 clonotypes in ibrutinib-treated CLL. After removal of 8 bases from V and 8 bases from J, the junction contained 11 bases not matched to a gene. The V gene's germline CDR1 is MNHEY and CDR2 SVGAGI. The CDR3 extends over 14 amino acids. The clonotype originates from a human donor with chronic lymphocytic leukemia. This chain joins TRBV6-5 and TRBJ1-4, with 7 bases fitting TRBD1. The sample consisted of PBMCs, taken after 12 months of ibrutinib treatment. The CDR3 here is CASRQGERREKLFF. As DNA, the CDR3 is TGTGCCAGCCGACAGGGTGAAAGAAGGGAAAAACTGTTTTTT.